This T cell receptor (beta chain) was sequenced during a study of blood T cell repertoires in COVID-19. Which cohort a participant joined came from the clinical history participants gave. The table came from immunoSEQ multiplex PCR; TCRdb's copy has only in-frame clones and leaves some out. Of 200,000 or so clones in the sample, about 80% were seen once. In germline, CDR1 is MDHEN, CDR2 SYDVKM. V was clipped by 6 bases and J by 0 bases, with 15 bases between them. This CDR3 region has 15 residues. The source material was PBMCs or T cells enriched from blood (not recorded which). V usage is TRBV28 and J usage is TRBJ2-7, with D possibly being TRBD2 (6 bases). The TCR sequence derives from a man aged 35-49 years who had recovered from COVID-19. In DNA, the CDR3 is TGTGCCAGCAGCAACCGGGGGAGCTTCTCCTACGAGCAGTACTTC. It translates to CASSNRGSFSYEQYF.